The rows below give T cell receptor beta chains drawn from one sample of a study of T cell changes during pregnancy in multiple sclerosis. Produced via immunoSEQ multiplex PCR; TCRdb's table is partial and in-frame only. This sample carries approximately 41,000 clones, 80% to 90% of them seen once, and the ten largest clones take roughly 1.2%. The sequenced sample was CD4+ T cells from peripheral blood mononuclear cells, obtained in the first trimester of pregnancy. These receptor sequences come from a female donor with multiple sclerosis, enrolled in a pregnancy study. Each CDR3 is given with its conserved first and last residue. The D gene is left open where the match is weak. Clone size is not always given. Where it is, it says once, few, many or a class for expanded clones.

CDR3aa | CDR3nt | d_gene | len | j_gene | v_gene | abundance
CASSPSTSAGEQYF | TGCGCCAGCAGCCCCTCGACTAGCGCGGGCGAGCAGTACTTC | TRBD2 | 14 | TRBJ2-7 | TRBV5-1 | -
CASSLVGGEGNQPQHF | TGTGCCAGCAGCTTAGTAGGGGGTGAGGGCAATCAGCCCCAGCATTTT | - | 16 | TRBJ1-5 | TRBV7-9 | -
CASSVRPFRTDTQYF | TGTGCCAGCAGCGTACGTCCCTTTCGCACAGATACGCAGTATTTT | - | 15 | TRBJ2-3 | TRBV9 | -
CASSSGGWPNQPQHF | TGCGCCAGCAGCTCGGGAGGGTGGCCCAATCAGCCCCAGCATTTT | - | 15 | TRBJ1-5 | TRBV5-1 | -
CASRGTGPYGYTF | TGTGCCAGTAGAGGGACAGGACCTTATGGCTACACCTTC | TRBD1 | 13 | TRBJ1-2 | TRBV19 | few
CASSLGLAGELQYF | TGTGCCAGCAGCTTGGGACTAGCGGGAGAACTGCAGTATTTT | TRBD2 | 14 | TRBJ2-3 | TRBV11-2 | -
CASSLQGGGELFF | TGTGCCAGCAGCTTGCAAGGGGGCGGGGAGCTGTTTTTT | - | 13 | TRBJ2-2 | TRBV5-4 | -
CASSLPGSYGYTF | TGTGCCAGCAGTTTACCGGGGAGCTATGGCTACACCTTC | - | 13 | TRBJ1-2 | TRBV28 | -
CASSPLTSGFTYEQYF | TGTGCCAGCAGTCCCCTGACTAGCGGGTTTACCTACGAGCAGTACTTC | TRBD2 | 16 | TRBJ2-7 | TRBV27 | -
CASSRDFYGYTF | TGTGCCAGCAGTAGGGACTTCTATGGCTACACCTTC | - | 12 | TRBJ1-2 | TRBV6-1 | -
CASTPGFSYF | TGCGCCAGCACTCCGGGATTTTCGTACTTC | - | 10 | TRBJ2-5 | TRBV10-1 | -
CASSLSGEETQYF | TGCGCCAGCAGCTTGTCGGGAGAAGAGACCCAGTACTTC | - | 13 | TRBJ2-5 | TRBV5-1 | -
CASSSNRGRWQPQHF | TGTGCCAGCAGTTCTAACAGGGGGCGGTGGCAGCCCCAGCATTTT | TRBD1 | 15 | TRBJ1-5 | TRBV27 | -
CASSQVLRGGLDGYTF | TGCGCCAGCAGCCAAGTTTTAAGGGGAGGGCTGGATGGCTACACCTTC | - | 16 | TRBJ1-2 | TRBV4-1 | once
CASSVGEGGANVLTF | TGTGCCAGCAGTGTTGGGGAGGGTGGGGCCAACGTCCTGACTTTC | TRBD2 | 15 | TRBJ2-6 | TRBV2 | -
CASSVRYSNQPQHF | TGTGCCAGCAGTGTCAGGTATAGCAATCAGCCCCAGCATTTT | - | 14 | TRBJ1-5 | TRBV6-1 | -
CASSSGQMNTEAFF | TGCGCCAGCAGCTCGGGACAAATGAACACTGAAGCTTTCTTT | - | 14 | TRBJ1-1 | TRBV5-1 | once
CASSPKLAGGPSNTGELFF | TGTGCCAGCTCACCAAAGCTAGCGGGAGGCCCTTCGAACACCGGGGAGCTGTTTTTT | TRBD2 | 19 | TRBJ2-2 | TRBV18 | -
CASSTSGGGNEKLFF | TGTGCCAGTAGTACTTCAGGGGGTGGTAATGAAAAACTGTTTTTT | TRBD1 | 15 | TRBJ1-4 | TRBV19 | -
CASSELYLAFITDTQYF | TGCGCCAGCAGTGAGCTTTACCTAGCCTTTATCACAGATACGCAGTATTTT | - | 17 | TRBJ2-3 | TRBV10-2 | few
CASSEQGGTEAFF | TGTGCCAGCAGTGAACAGGGGGGGACTGAAGCTTTCTTT | TRBD1 | 13 | TRBJ1-1 | TRBV6-4 | -
CASSSNDITEAFF | TGTGCCAGCAGCTCCAATGACATCACTGAAGCTTTCTTT | - | 13 | TRBJ1-1 | TRBV5-6 | -
CSVEGLLAGGPGKGNEQFF | TGCAGCGTTGAAGGGTTACTAGCGGGAGGGCCAGGAAAAGGCAATGAGCAGTTCTTC | TRBD2 | 19 | TRBJ2-1 | TRBV29-1 | -
CASSQERLVNNEQFF | TGCGCCAGCAGCCAAGAAAGACTAGTCAACAATGAGCAGTTCTTC | - | 15 | TRBJ2-1 | TRBV4-1 | -
CASRGQGNTEAFF | TGTGCCAGCAGGGGACAGGGAAACACTGAAGCTTTCTTT | TRBD1 | 13 | TRBJ1-1 | TRBV7-2 | -
CASSLFLQGTYEQYF | TGTGCCAGCAGCTTATTCCTACAGGGGACCTACGAGCAGTACTTC | TRBD1 | 15 | TRBJ2-7 | TRBV13 | -
CASSFGRGGSTDTQYF | TGTGCCAGCAGCTTCGGGCGGGGGGGTAGCACAGATACGCAGTATTTT | TRBD2 | 16 | TRBJ2-3 | TRBV7-2 | -
CASRKPGGKENTEAFF | TGTGCCAGCCGGAAGCCAGGGGGGAAGGAGAACACTGAAGCTTTCTTT | TRBD1 | 16 | TRBJ1-1 | TRBV7-8 | -
CASSLAGTAGETQYF | TGCGCCAGCAGCTTGGCGGGGACTGCGGGGGAGACCCAGTACTTC | - | 15 | TRBJ2-5 | TRBV5-1 | -
CASSLQLVPYNEQFF | TGTGCCAGCAGCCTCCAACTAGTCCCCTACAATGAGCAGTTCTTC | - | 15 | TRBJ2-1 | TRBV7-2 | -
CASTELAGGPTGELFF | TGCGCCAGCACCGAATTAGCGGGAGGTCCCACCGGGGAGCTGTTTTTT | TRBD2 | 16 | TRBJ2-2 | TRBV5-1 | -
CASSKNLLNEQFF | TGTGCCAGCAGCAAAAACTTGCTCAATGAGCAGTTCTTC | - | 13 | TRBJ2-1 | TRBV5-8 | -
CASSLLGGSGEQYF | TGTGCCAGCAGCTTATTGGGCGGGAGCGGCGAGCAGTACTTC | TRBD2 | 14 | TRBJ2-7 | TRBV7-9 | few
CASSLGLGNEKLFF | TGCGCCAGCAGCTTAGGACTGGGTAATGAAAAACTGTTTTTT | - | 14 | TRBJ1-4 | TRBV5-1 | -
CASSAYGSSHEQYF | TGTGCCAGCAGTGCATACGGGAGTTCCCACGAGCAGTACTTC | - | 14 | TRBJ2-7 | TRBV2 | -
CASSPQSGRGLNEQFF | TGTGCCAGCAGCCCTCAAAGTGGCAGGGGGCTTAATGAGCAGTTCTTC | TRBD1 | 16 | TRBJ2-1 | TRBV11-2 | once
CASSFPGLADTDTQYF | TGCGCCAGCAGCTTTCCCGGACTAGCAGACACAGATACGCAGTATTTT | TRBD2 | 16 | TRBJ2-3 | TRBV5-1 | -
CASSERDGTSGGGTGELFF | TGTGCCAGCAGTGAACGGGACGGTACTAGCGGGGGCGGTACCGGGGAGCTGTTTTTT | TRBD2 | 19 | TRBJ2-2 | TRBV6-1 | -
CASLLPGANVLTF | TGTGCCAGCCTGCTACCTGGGGCCAACGTCCTGACTTTC | - | 13 | TRBJ2-6 | TRBV18 | -
CASSEGGGRNTIYF | TGTGCCAGCAGTGAAGGAGGTGGAAGGAACACCATATATTTT | - | 14 | TRBJ1-3 | TRBV6-1 | -
CASTPSGSADTQYF | TGTGCCAGCACCCCTAGCGGGAGCGCAGATACGCAGTATTTT | TRBD2 | 14 | TRBJ2-3 | TRBV6-5 | -
CASDGGSYEQYF | TGTGCCAGCGATGGCGGCTCCTACGAGCAGTACTTC | - | 12 | TRBJ2-7 | TRBV6-1 | -
CASSSGQGTYEQYF | TGTGCCAGCAGCTCGGGACAGGGGACCTACGAGCAGTACTTC | TRBD1 | 14 | TRBJ2-7 | TRBV7-2 | -
CASSLFGWTSGRSSYNEQFF | TGTGCCAGCAGCTTATTTGGCTGGACTAGCGGGAGATCCTCCTACAATGAGCAGTTCTTC | TRBD2 | 20 | TRBJ2-1 | TRBV5-4 | -
CASSLAGTYEQYF | TGTGCCAGCAGCTTGGCTGGGACTTACGAGCAGTACTTC | - | 13 | TRBJ2-7 | TRBV5-6 | -
CATHLRDRVYEQYF | TGTGCCACCCACCTCCGGGACAGGGTCTACGAGCAGTACTTC | TRBD1 | 14 | TRBJ2-7 | TRBV19 | -
CASSYGDYGYEQYF | TGTGCCAGCAGTTACGGGGACTACGGGTACGAGCAGTACTTC | TRBD2 | 14 | TRBJ2-7 | TRBV6-5 | -
CASRPGTANTEAFF | TGTGCCAGCAGGCCCGGGACAGCAAACACTGAAGCTTTCTTT | TRBD1 | 14 | TRBJ1-1 | TRBV11-1 | few
CASSFDSSNEKLFF | TGTGCCAGCAGTTTCGATAGCTCTAATGAAAAACTGTTTTTT | - | 14 | TRBJ1-4 | TRBV28 | -
CASSFQAYEKLFF | TGTGCCAGCAGTTTTCAGGCCTATGAAAAACTGTTTTTT | - | 13 | TRBJ1-4 | TRBV27 | once
CASAQGAVGELFF | TGTGCCAGCGCACAGGGGGCGGTCGGGGAGCTGTTTTTT | TRBD1 | 13 | TRBJ2-2 | TRBV6-6 | -
CASSETSPTGEQYF | TGTGCCAGCAGTGAAACTTCCCCGACGGGCGAGCAGTACTTC | - | 14 | TRBJ2-7 | TRBV2 | -
CASSPRNVGSEKLFF | TGCGCCAGCAGCCCCCGGAACGTGGGCAGTGAAAAACTGTTTTTT | - | 15 | TRBJ1-4 | TRBV5-1 | -
CASSVGWDRQYGYTF | TGTGCCAGCAGCGTAGGGTGGGACAGGCAGTATGGCTACACCTTC | TRBD1 | 15 | TRBJ1-2 | TRBV9 | -
CASTPMGWERVGETQYF | TGTGCCAGCACCCCAATGGGGTGGGAGCGTGTTGGAGAGACCCAGTACTTC | - | 17 | TRBJ2-5 | TRBV2 | -
CASSIPGFEQYF | TGTGCCAGCAGTATCCCGGGGTTCGAGCAGTACTTC | - | 12 | TRBJ2-7 | TRBV28 | -
CAWAGRLNTEAFF | TGTGCCTGGGCGGGACGCTTGAACACTGAAGCTTTCTTT | - | 13 | TRBJ1-1 | TRBV30 | -
CASSTIPLAGGTGANVLTF | TGCGCCAGCAGCACTATCCCTCTAGCGGGAGGAACTGGGGCCAACGTCCTGACTTTC | TRBD2 | 19 | TRBJ2-6 | TRBV5-1 | -
CAGGLFDEKLFF | TGTGCCGGGGGACTCTTCGATGAAAAACTGTTTTTT | - | 12 | TRBJ1-4 | TRBV30 | -